This T cell receptor beta chain was retrieved from a study of CD8+ T cells in alopecia areata. This CDR3 is built from 13 residues. V gave up 0 bases and J gave up 5 bases, with 5 bases separating them. Germline CDR1 reads LGHNA; CDR2 reads YSLEER. Whole-study findings and limits: An increase in clonality over normal scalp was evident in lesional scalp, especially alopecia totalis/universalis.

It was cDNA, reverse transcribed from extracted RNA, that served as the sequencing template. The protocol was immunoSEQ multiplex PCR, while the TCRdb copy is restricted to in-frame clones and leaves out a portion. The table includes roughly 100,000 clones, 55% detected once. In this sample, this clone is medium-sized. Its antigen is not identified. Sequenced sample: CD4+ T cells sorted from blood. The chain joins TRBV4-3 to TRBJ2-1; D not certain. The TCR was taken from a human donor in good health. This chain's CDR3 is CASSQEINNEQFF. Here the CDR3 DNA reads TGCGCCAGCAGCCAAGAAATTAACAATGAGCAGTTCTTC.